A selection of T cell receptor beta chains follows, all from one sample in a study of vaccination and CD4 T cells after COVID-19. The antigens these receptors bind are not known. TCRdb fed the PCR reads into MiXCR, producing one record per CDR3 protein. This table has around 7,700 distinct CDR3 sequences, 60% to 70% appearing once. The sequenced material came from CD4+ T cells from blood, cultured in vitro. The receptors originated from a human donor who had recovered from COVID-19. Both conserved end residues are part of each CDR3. D genes are given only for firm matches. Not every row has a clone size; where given, it reads once, few, many or a size class.

V gene: TRBV7-2
D gene: .
clone size: few
J gene: TRBJ2-3
CDR3 protein: CASSLPYGPPSTDTQYF
CDR3 DNA: TGTGCCAGCAGCCTTCCCTATGGACCCCCCAGCACAGATACGCAGTATTTT

V gene: TRBV5-1
D gene: TRBD2
clone size: .
J gene: TRBJ2-3
CDR3 protein: CASVLSGTTDTQYF
CDR3 DNA: TGCGCCAGTGTCCTTAGCGGGACCACAGATACGCAGTATTTT

V gene: TRBV20-1
D gene: .
clone size: .
J gene: TRBJ1-2
CDR3 protein: CSAREGHNYGYTF
CDR3 DNA: TGCAGTGCTAGAGAGGGACACAACTATGGCTACACCTTC

V gene: TRBV10-1
D gene: TRBD2
clone size: few
J gene: TRBJ2-3
CDR3 protein: CASSEVGTSGGATDTQYF
CDR3 DNA: TGCGCCAGCAGTGAGGTCGGGACTAGCGGGGGGGCCACAGATACGCAGTATTTT

V gene: TRBV12-3/TRBV12-4
D gene: TRBD1
clone size: .
J gene: TRBJ1-5
CDR3 protein: CASSLAGTGEHF
CDR3 DNA: TGTGCCAGCAGTTTGGCCGGGACAGGGGAACATTTT

V gene: TRBV15
D gene: .
clone size: .
J gene: TRBJ2-1
CDR3 protein: CATSRDPGKYEQFF
CDR3 DNA: TGTGCCACCAGCAGAGATCCGGGCAAATATGAGCAGTTCTTC

V gene: TRBV6-5
D gene: TRBD2
clone size: .
J gene: TRBJ2-3
CDR3 protein: CASSYGTSGVTDTQYF
CDR3 DNA: TGTGCCAGCAGTTACGGGACTAGCGGGGTCACAGATACGCAGTATTTT

V gene: TRBV6-4
D gene: TRBD1
clone size: .
J gene: TRBJ1-1
CDR3 protein: CASREGTANTEAFF
CDR3 DNA: TGTGCCAGCAGGGAAGGGACAGCGAACACTGAAGCTTTCTTT

V gene: TRBV16
D gene: .
clone size: once
J gene: TRBJ1-2
CDR3 protein: CASSERGTIYGYTF
CDR3 DNA: TGTGCCAGCAGCGAGAGGGGGACTATCTATGGCTACACCTTC

V gene: TRBV7-9
D gene: .
clone size: .
J gene: TRBJ1-4
CDR3 protein: CASSITQDGEKLFF
CDR3 DNA: TGTGCCAGCAGTATCACGCAGGACGGCGAAAAACTGTTTTTT

V gene: TRBV7-9
D gene: .
clone size: .
J gene: TRBJ2-5
CDR3 protein: CASSLVPLETQYF
CDR3 DNA: TGTGCCAGCAGCTTAGTGCCTCTGGAGACCCAGTACTTC

V gene: TRBV19
D gene: .
clone size: .
J gene: TRBJ1-1
CDR3 protein: CASSGWGKGNTEAFF
CDR3 DNA: TGTGCCAGTAGTGGGTGGGGCAAGGGGAACACTGAAGCTTTCTTT

V gene: TRBV7-2
D gene: .
clone size: few
J gene: TRBJ1-2
CDR3 protein: CASRSGVNNYGYTF
CDR3 DNA: TGTGCCAGCAGGTCCGGGGTCAATAACTATGGCTACACCTTC

V gene: TRBV19
D gene: .
clone size: .
J gene: TRBJ2-6
CDR3 protein: CASSINGNHLSGANVLTF
CDR3 DNA: TGTGCCAGTAGTATTAATGGCAACCATTTATCTGGGGCCAACGTCCTGACTTTC

V gene: TRBV28
D gene: .
clone size: .
J gene: TRBJ2-7
CDR3 protein: CASSFGGTPYEQYF
CDR3 DNA: TGTGCCAGCAGTTTTGGGGGGACCCCCTACGAGCAGTACTTC

V gene: TRBV27
D gene: .
clone size: .
J gene: TRBJ2-3
CDR3 protein: CASSLSGMTAQYF
CDR3 DNA: TGTGCCAGCAGTTTATCGGGCATGACGGCGCAGTATTTT

V gene: TRBV20-1
D gene: .
clone size: .
J gene: TRBJ1-6
CDR3 protein: CSARMGGVHNSPLHF
CDR3 DNA: TGCAGTGCTAGAATGGGGGGCGTCCACAATTCACCCCTCCACTTT

V gene: TRBV11-2
D gene: .
clone size: .
J gene: TRBJ2-2
CDR3 protein: CASSLIRGNTGELFF
CDR3 DNA: TGTGCCAGCAGCTTAATAAGGGGGAACACCGGGGAGCTGTTTTTT

V gene: TRBV7-8
D gene: TRBD1
clone size: once
J gene: TRBJ2-1
CDR3 protein: CASAGRVGTGGGEQFF
CDR3 DNA: TGTGCCAGCGCGGGTAGGGTGGGGACAGGGGGCGGTGAGCAGTTCTTC

V gene: TRBV12-3/TRBV12-4
D gene: .
clone size: .
J gene: TRBJ1-1
CDR3 protein: CASSFRMKGAEAFF
CDR3 DNA: TGTGCCAGCAGTTTTAGGATGAAGGGGGCTGAAGCTTTCTTT

V gene: TRBV28
D gene: TRBD1
clone size: .
J gene: TRBJ1-2
CDR3 protein: CASSLPRGPGGYTF
CDR3 DNA: TGTGCCAGCAGTTTACCTAGGGGGCCGGGTGGCTACACCTTC

V gene: TRBV21-1
D gene: .
clone size: few
J gene: TRBJ2-5
CDR3 protein: CASPKGHRGKETQYF
CDR3 DNA: TGTGCCAGCCCTAAGGGGCACCGAGGGAAAGAGACCCAGTACTTC